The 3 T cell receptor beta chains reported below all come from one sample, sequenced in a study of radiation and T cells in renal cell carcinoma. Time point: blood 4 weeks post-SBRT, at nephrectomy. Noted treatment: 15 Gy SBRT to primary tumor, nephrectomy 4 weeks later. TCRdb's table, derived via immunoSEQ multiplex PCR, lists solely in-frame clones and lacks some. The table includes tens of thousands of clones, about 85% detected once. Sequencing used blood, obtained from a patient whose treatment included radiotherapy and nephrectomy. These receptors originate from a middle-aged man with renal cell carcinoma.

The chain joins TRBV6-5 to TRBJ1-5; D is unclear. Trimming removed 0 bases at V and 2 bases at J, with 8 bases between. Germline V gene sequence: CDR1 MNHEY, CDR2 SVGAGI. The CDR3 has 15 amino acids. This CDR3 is CASSYSAIGNQPQHF. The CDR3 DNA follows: TGTGCCAGCAGTTACTCAGCGATTGGCAATCAGCCCCAGCATTTT.

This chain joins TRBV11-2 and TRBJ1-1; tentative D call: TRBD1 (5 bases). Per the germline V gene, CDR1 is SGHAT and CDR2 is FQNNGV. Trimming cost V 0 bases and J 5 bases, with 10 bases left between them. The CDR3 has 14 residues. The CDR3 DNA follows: TGTGCCAGCAGCTTAGAGTGGGGGGATACTGAAGCTTTCTTT. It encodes CASSLEWGDTEAFF.

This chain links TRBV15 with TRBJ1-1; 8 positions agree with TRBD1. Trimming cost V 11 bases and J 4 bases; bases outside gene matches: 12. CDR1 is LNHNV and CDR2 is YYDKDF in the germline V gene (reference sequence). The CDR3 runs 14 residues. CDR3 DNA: TGTGCCGTTACTCGTCAGGGGGCAGGCACTGAAGCTTTCTTT. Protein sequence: CAVTRQGAGTEAFF.